This T cell receptor beta chain was obtained from a study of vaccination and CD4 T cells after COVID-19. As for the study in general: The study enrolled six male and four female convalescents, two of whom were Hispanic. Between diagnosis and the drawing of post-COVID samples lay a median roughly 100 days (range 35 to 161). Investigators stimulated cells with overlapping spike peptides drawn from SARS-CoV-2, HCoV-NL63, HCoV-OC43 and HCoV-229E. General study results and limits: Convalescent patients had 304 of 307 vaccine-specific clones showing spike mono-reactivity.

There are 14 residues in the CDR3. Germline-derived CDR1 and CDR2 are SGHTA and FQGTGA. With V trimmed by 2 bases and J by 13 bases, 3 bases remained unmatched. The treatment was: roughly 10-day PBMC culture with coronavirus spike peptide pools or control peptides (ViraFEST assay). Researchers used the Oncomine TCR Beta short-read assay to sequence DNA from cultured CD4+ T cells. Via MiXCR, TCRdb re-called the PCR reads, giving one row per CDR3 protein. The table shows about 13,000 distinct CDR3 sequences, with about two fifths occurring only once. This clonotype was seen more than once but under ten times. Antigen specificity is unknown.

The receptor's source is a human donor who had recovered from COVID-19. V usage is TRBV7-3 and J usage is TRBJ1-6; 12 bases are shared with TRBD1. Material: CD4+ T cells from blood, cultured in vitro. The CDR3 is CASSLGTGGAPLHF. The DNA for the CDR3 is TGTGCCAGCAGCTTAGGGACAGGGGGCGCCCCCCTCCACTTT.